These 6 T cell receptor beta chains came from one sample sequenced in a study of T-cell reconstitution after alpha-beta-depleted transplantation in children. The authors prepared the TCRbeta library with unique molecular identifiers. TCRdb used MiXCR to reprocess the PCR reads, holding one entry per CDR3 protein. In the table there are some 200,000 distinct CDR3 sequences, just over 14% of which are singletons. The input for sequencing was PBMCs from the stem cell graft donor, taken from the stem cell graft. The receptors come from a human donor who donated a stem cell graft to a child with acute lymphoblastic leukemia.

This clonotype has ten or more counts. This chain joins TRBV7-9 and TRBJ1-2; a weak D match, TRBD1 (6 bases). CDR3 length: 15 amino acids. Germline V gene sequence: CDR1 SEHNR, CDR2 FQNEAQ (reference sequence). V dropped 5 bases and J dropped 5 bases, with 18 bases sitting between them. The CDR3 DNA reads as TGTGCCAGCAGCCTCCAACACCGGGACACTTATGGCTACACCTTC. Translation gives CASSLQHRDTYGYTF. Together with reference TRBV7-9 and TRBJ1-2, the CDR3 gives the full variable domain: DTGVSQNPRHKITKRGQNVTFRCDPISEHNRLYWYRQTLGQGPEFLTYFQNEAQLEKSRLLSDRFSAERPKGSFSTLEIQRTEQGDSAMYLCASSLQHRDTYGYTFGSGTRLTVV.

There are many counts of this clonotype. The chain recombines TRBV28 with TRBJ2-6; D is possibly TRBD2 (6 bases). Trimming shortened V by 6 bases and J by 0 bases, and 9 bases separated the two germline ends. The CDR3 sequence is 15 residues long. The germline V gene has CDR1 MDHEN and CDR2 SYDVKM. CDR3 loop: CASRGGYSGANVLTF. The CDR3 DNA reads TGTGCCAGCAGGGGGGGTTACTCTGGGGCCAACGTCCTGACTTTC. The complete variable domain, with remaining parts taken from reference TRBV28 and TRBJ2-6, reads DVKVTQSSRYLVKRTGEKVFLECVQDMDHENMFWYRQDPGLGLRLIYFSYDVKMKEKGDIPEGYSVSREKKERFSLILESASTNQTSMYLCASRGGYSGANVLTFGAGSRLTVL.

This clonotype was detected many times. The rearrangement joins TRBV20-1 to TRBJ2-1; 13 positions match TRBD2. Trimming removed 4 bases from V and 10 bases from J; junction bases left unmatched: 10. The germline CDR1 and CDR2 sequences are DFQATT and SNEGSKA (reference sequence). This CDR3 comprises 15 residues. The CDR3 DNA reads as TGCAGTGCTATTACGACTAGCGGGAGGATCGGAGAGCAGTTCTTC. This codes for CSAITTSGRIGEQFF.

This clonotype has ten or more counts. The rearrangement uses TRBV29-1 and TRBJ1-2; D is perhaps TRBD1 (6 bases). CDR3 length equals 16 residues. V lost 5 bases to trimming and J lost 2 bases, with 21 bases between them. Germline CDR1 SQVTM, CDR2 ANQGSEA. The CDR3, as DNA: TGCAGCGTTTACACCTTTGTGGGAGGGGGAAACTATGGCTACACCTTC. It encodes CSVYTFVGGGNYGYTF.

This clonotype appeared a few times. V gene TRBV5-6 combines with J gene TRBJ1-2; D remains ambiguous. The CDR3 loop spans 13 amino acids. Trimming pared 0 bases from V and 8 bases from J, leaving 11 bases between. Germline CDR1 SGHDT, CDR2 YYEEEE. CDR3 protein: CASSLGLTRGYTF. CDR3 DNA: TGTGCCAGCAGCTTGGGCCTTACCCGGGGCTACACCTTC.

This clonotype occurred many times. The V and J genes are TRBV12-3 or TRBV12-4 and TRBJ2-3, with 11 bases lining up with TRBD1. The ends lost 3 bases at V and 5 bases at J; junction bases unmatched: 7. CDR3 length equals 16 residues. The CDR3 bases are TGTGCCAGCAGTTTGAGGGGGACAGGGGGAGAAGATACGCAGTATTTT. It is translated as CASSLRGTGGEDTQYF.